This T cell receptor (beta chain) was obtained from a study of CD8+CD57+ T cells in acquired aplastic anemia. A remark on this clonotype: A junction end diverges from the germline sequence, so it may reflect a read error.

Only patients with CD8+CD57+ cell expansion on flow cytometry were chosen for sequencing. The template used for profiling TCR beta VDJ and CDR3 was genomic DNA. MiXCR was run by TCRdb on the reads, yielding one entry per CDR3 protein. The sample records around 220,000 distinct CDR3 sequences, roughly 50% being singletons. Germline V gene lookup returns CDR1 SGHRS and CDR2 YFSETQ. The CDR3 contains 16 residues. The V gene is TRBV5-1, the J gene TRBJ2-7; maybe TRBD2 (5 bases). The source is a human donor with aplastic anemia. Material for sequencing was sorted CD4+, CD8+, or CD8+CD57+ T cells (not recorded which) from PBMCs. The CDR3 bases are TGTGCCAGCAGATTCGGCCCTAGCTCGCAAGTCCGCGAGCAGTACTTC. Translation gives CASRFGPSSQVREQYF.